These 7 T cell receptor beta chains came from one sample sequenced in a study of blood T cell repertoires in COVID-19. Data came from immunoSEQ multiplex PCR; TCRdb stores just in-frame clones and leaves some out. The table records approximately 140,000 clones, 82% of them present only once. Input material: peripheral blood. The origin of the receptors is a human donor with acute or convalescent COVID-19. The donor label of this sample is uncertain.

This clone was seen a few times. This chain joins TRBV19 and TRBJ1-1; unclear D gene. The CDR3 totals 10 residues. V was cut by 9 bases and J by 0 bases, with 2 bases left in between. The germline CDR1 and CDR2 sequences are LNHDA and SQIVND (reference sequence). As DNA, the CDR3 is TGTGCCAGCTTGAACACTGAAGCTTTCTTT. This codes for CASLNTEAFF.

The chain links TRBV5-1 to TRBJ1-2; TRBD1 agrees at 7 bases. This CDR3 has 15 amino acids. Germline CDR1 and CDR2: SGHRS and YFSETQ. Trimming removed 3 bases from V and 2 bases from J; junction bases left unmatched: 7. As DNA, the CDR3 is TGCGCCAGCAGCTCGAAGACAGGGTCGAACTATGGCTACACCTTC. Its protein product is CASSSKTGSNYGYTF. Looking up the rest from reference TRBV5-1 and TRBJ1-2 gives the full variable domain: KAGVTQTPRYLIKTRGQQVTLSCSPISGHRSVSWYQQTPGQGLQFLFEYFSETQRNKGNFPGRFSGRQFSNSRSEMNVSTLELGDSALYLCASSSKTGSNYGYTFGSGTRLTVV.

The chain joins TRBV6-5 to TRBJ1-5; 10 bases fit TRBD1. The trim removed 7 bases at V and 2 bases at J, leaving 5 bases unmatched. Germline V gene sequence: CDR1 MNHEY, CDR2 SVGAGI. This CDR3 is 15 amino acids long. The CDR3 nucleotides read TGTGCCAGCAAAACCGGGACAGGGGGCAATCAGCCCCAGCATTTT. Protein sequence: CASKTGTGGNQPQHF.

This clone was seen a handful of times. This chain connects TRBV5-4 to TRBJ1-6; 7 bases are a match to TRBD1. Germline loops: CDR1 SGHNT, CDR2 YYREEE (reference sequence). V was clipped by 4 bases and J by 7 bases; unmatched bases: 5. The CDR3 runs to 14 residues. The CDR3 region is CASSPGTENSPLHF. CDR3 coding DNA: TGTGCCAGCAGCCCCGGGACAGAGAATTCACCCCTCCACTTT. Based on the CDR3 plus reference TRBV5-4 and TRBJ1-6, the full variable domain is ETGVTQSPTHLIKTRGQQVTLRCSSQSGHNTVSWYQQALGQGPQFIFQYYREEENGRGNFPPRFSGLQFPNYSSELNVNALELDDSALYLCASSPGTENSPLHFGNGTRLTVT.

This clone was recorded only once. V is TRBV15 and J is TRBJ2-5, with D unresolved. From germline, CDR1 is LNHNV and CDR2 YYDKDF (reference sequence). With 0 bases removed from V and 2 bases from J, the gap between germline ends came to 10 bases. The CDR3 spans 15 residues. The DNA of the CDR3 is TGTGCCACCAGCAGAGATTACACAGATCAAGAGACCCAGTACTTC. Protein sequence: CATSRDYTDQETQYF.

The rearrangement links TRBV2 to TRBJ1-2, with 10 positions matching TRBD1. V lost 4 bases, J lost 8 bases, and 10 bases stayed unmatched. CDR1 and CDR2 (germline): SNHLY, FYNNEI. The CDR3 consists of 15 residues. The CDR3: CASSGLGTGVEGYTF. CDR3 bases: TGTGCCAGCAGTGGCCTGGGGACAGGGGTAGAGGGCTACACCTTC.

The chain links TRBV2 to TRBJ2-2, with TRBD1 matching over 7 bases. V shed 6 bases, J shed 6 bases, and the junction held 10 bases outside the gene matches. From germline, CDR1 is SNHLY and CDR2 FYNNEI. The CDR3 has 15 amino acids. This chain's CDR3 is CASRADRFGAGELFF. The CDR3 region has the DNA TGTGCCAGCAGAGCGGACAGGTTTGGGGCCGGGGAGCTGTTTTTT.